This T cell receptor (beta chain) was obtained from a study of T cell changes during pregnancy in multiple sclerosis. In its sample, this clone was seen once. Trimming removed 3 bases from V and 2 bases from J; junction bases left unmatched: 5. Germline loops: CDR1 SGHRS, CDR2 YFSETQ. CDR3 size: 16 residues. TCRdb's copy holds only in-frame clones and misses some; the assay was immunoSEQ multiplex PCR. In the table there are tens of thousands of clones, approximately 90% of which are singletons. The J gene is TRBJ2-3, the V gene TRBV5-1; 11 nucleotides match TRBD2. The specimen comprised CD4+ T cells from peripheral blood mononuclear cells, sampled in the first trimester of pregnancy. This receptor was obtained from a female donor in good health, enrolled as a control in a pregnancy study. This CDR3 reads CASSWGLAVYTDTQYF. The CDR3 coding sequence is TGCGCCAGCAGCTGGGGACTAGCGGTATACACAGATACGCAGTATTTT.